The sequence of this TCR beta chain was determined in a study of TIL therapy for anti-PD-1-resistant metastatic lung cancer. As for the study in general: Patients had a median age of approximately 57 years (range roughly 35-85). Most patients had lung adenocarcinoma; a handful of tumors were EGFR-mutant, two ALK-rearranged; half smoked currently or formerly. Study results and caveats: The baseline peripheral repertoire was partially replaced by infused TIL clonotypes that later decayed.

V gave up 5 bases and J gave up 1 base, with 6 bases separating them. Looked up from germline, CDR1 is MNHEY and CDR2 is SMNVEV (reference sequence). The length of the CDR3 is 14 residues. This was the immunoSEQ v3 assay. Profiled with immunoSEQ multiplex PCR; TCRdb holds only in-frame clones, not every one. The sample has more than 45,000 clones, roughly 84% seen once. Time point in this sample: pre-treatment sample, taken before nivolumab and TIL therapy. A note on this clone: Its antigen is still unknown.

The sample consisted of blood, taken at baseline. The TCR comes from a person aged 25-85 years with non-small cell lung cancer. The chain recombines TRBV27 with TRBJ2-6; no clear D. In nucleotides, the CDR3 is TGTGCCAGCAGTGGCAGTTCTGGGGCCAACGTCCTGACTTTC. Translation: CASSGSSGANVLTF.